The following is a TCR beta chain sequence with its context. This sample was taken from a study of cytomegalovirus exposure and HLA in healthy donors. This CDR3 is built from 14 residues. Looked up from germline, CDR1 is MNHEY and CDR2 is SVGAGI. The junction had 6 bases not matched to a gene; V was cut back by 5 bases and J by 5 bases. This PCR relied on a set of 60 Vbeta primers and 13 Jbeta primers. Data came from immunoSEQ multiplex PCR; TCRdb stores just in-frame clones and leaves some out. Seen here are about 180,000 clones, around 70% observed once, and the top ten hold over 2.5%. The J gene is TRBJ2-5, the V gene TRBV6-5, with 9 nucleotides matching TRBD1. The sequencing input was PBMCs. This receptor was taken from a male donor in good health and CMV-seronegative. The DNA of the CDR3 is TGTGCCAGCAGTCTACGGACAGGGGAGGAGACCCAGTACTTC. This gives the protein CASSLRTGEETQYF.